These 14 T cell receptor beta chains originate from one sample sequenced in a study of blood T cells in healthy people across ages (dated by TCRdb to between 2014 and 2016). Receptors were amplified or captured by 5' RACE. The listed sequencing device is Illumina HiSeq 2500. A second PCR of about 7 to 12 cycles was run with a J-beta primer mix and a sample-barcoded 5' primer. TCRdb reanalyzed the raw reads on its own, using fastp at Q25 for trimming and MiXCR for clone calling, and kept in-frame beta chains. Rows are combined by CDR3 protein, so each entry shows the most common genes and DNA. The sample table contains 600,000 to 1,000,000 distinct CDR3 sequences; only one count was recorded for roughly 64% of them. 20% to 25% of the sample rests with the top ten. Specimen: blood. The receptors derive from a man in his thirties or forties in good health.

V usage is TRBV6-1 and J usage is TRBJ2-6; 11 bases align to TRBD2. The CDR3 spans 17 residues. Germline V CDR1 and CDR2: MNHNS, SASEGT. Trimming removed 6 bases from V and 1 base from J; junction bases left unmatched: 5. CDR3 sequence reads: CASSLAGGKSGANVLTF. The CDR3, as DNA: TGTGCCAGCAGCCTAGCGGGGGGTAAATCTGGGGCCAACGTCCTGACTTTC.

The CDR3 DNA follows: TGCAGCGTTGAGTGGCTAGACTCCTACGAGCAGTTCTTC. It encodes CSVEWLDSYEQFF. The chain uses TRBV29-1 and TRBJ2-1; D not resolved. Germline CDR1 and CDR2: SQVTM and ANQGSEA. The CDR3 spans 13 residues. Trimming cost V 3 bases and J 10 bases, with 16 bases left between them.

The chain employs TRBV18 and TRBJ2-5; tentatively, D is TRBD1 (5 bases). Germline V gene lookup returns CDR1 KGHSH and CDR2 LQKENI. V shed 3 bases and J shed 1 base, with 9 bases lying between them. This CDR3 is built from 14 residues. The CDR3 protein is CASSPRQSQETQYF. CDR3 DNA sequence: TGTGCCAGCTCACCCCGACAGAGCCAAGAGACCCAGTACTTC.

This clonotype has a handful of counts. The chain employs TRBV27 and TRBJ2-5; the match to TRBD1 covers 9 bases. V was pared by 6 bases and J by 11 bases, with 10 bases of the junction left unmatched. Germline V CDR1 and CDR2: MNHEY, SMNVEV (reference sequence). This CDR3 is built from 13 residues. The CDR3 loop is CASRFTGGLEQYF. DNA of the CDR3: TGTGCCAGCAGATTCACAGGGGGCTTGGAGCAGTACTTC.

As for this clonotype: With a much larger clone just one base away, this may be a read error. CDR3 sequence reads: CASSHESGYEQYF. CDR3 nucleotide sequence: TGCGCCAGCAGCCATGAGTCAGGCTACGAGCAGTACTTC. The V gene is TRBV4-3, the J gene TRBJ2-7; D is uncertain. Trimming pared 3 bases from V and 3 bases from J, leaving 9 bases between. The CDR3 length is 13 residues. From germline, CDR1 is LGHNA and CDR2 YSLEER.

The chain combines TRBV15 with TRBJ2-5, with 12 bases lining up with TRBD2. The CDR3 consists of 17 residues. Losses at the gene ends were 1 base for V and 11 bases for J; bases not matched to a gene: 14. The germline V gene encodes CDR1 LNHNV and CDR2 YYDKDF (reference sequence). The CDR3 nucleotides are TGTGCCACCAGCAGAGGAAGGACTAGCGGGGCGAGTAATGAGCAGTACTTC. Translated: CATSRGRTSGASNEQYF.

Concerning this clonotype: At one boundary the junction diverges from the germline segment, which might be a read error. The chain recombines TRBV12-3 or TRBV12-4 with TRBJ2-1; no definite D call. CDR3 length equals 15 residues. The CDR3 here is CASSRIGPNYNERFF. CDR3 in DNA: TGTGCCAGCAGCCGCATAGGGCCAAACTACAATGAGCGGTTCTTC.

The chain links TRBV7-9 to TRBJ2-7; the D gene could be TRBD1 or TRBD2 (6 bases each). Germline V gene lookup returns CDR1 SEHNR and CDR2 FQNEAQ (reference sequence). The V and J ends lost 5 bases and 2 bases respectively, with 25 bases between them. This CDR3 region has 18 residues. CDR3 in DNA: TGTGCCAGCAGCCCGCCTATGGGGGCTGGGGGGATAACCTACGAGCAGTACTTC. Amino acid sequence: CASSPPMGAGGITYEQYF. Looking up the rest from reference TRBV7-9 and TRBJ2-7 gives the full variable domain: DTGVSQNPRHKITKRGQNVTFRCDPISEHNRLYWYRQTLGQGPEFLTYFQNEAQLEKSRLLSDRFSAERPKGSFSTLEIQRTEQGDSAMYLCASSPPMGAGGITYEQYFGPGTRLTVT.

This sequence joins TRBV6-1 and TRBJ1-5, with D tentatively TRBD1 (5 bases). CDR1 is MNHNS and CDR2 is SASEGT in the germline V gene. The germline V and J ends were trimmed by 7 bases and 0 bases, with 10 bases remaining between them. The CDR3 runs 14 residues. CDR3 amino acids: CASIDSNSNQPQHF. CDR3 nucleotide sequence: TGTGCCAGCATAGACAGCAATAGCAATCAGCCCCAGCATTTT.

The CDR3 spells CASSPWAGELFF. CDR3 nucleotide sequence: TGTGCCAGCAGTCCCTGGGCGGGGGAGCTGTTTTTT. The J gene is TRBJ2-2, the V gene TRBV12-3 or TRBV12-4; D remains unclear. V dropped 5 bases and J dropped 8 bases, with 9 bases sitting between them. The CDR3 sequence is 12 residues long.

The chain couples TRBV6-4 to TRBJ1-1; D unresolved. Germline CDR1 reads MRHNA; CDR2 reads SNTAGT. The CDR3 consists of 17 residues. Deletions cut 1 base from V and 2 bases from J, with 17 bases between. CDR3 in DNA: TGTGCCAGCAGTGACTATTCCGACTACCTAACAAACACTGAAGCTTTCTTT. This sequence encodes CASSDYSDYLTNTEAFF.

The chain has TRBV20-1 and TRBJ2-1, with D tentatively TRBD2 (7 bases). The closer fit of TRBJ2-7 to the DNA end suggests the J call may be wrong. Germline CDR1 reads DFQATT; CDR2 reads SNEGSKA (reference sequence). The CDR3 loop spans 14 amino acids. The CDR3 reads CSARMGGPGGEQYF. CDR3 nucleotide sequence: TGCAGTGCTAGAATGGGGGGGCCCGGCGGGGAGCAGTACTTC.

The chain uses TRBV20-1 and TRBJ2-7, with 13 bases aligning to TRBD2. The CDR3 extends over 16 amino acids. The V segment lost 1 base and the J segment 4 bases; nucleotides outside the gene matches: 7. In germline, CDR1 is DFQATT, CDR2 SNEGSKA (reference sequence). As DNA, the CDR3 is TGCAGTGCTAGAGGCCCAGGACTAGCGGGGGTTTACGAGCAGTACTTC. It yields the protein CSARGPGLAGVYEQYF.

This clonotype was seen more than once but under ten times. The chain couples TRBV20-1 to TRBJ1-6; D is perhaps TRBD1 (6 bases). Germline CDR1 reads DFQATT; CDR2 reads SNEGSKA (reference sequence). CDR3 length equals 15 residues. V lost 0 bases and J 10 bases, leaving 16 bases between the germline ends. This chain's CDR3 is CSAREGGAGESPLHF. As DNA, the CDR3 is TGCAGTGCTAGAGAAGGTGGGGCAGGGGAATCACCCCTCCACTTT.